This TCR beta chain was captured by sequencing in a study of blood T cells in healthy people across ages. Together with a sample-barcoded 5' primer, a J-beta primer mix was included in a second PCR lasting about 7 to 11 cycles. With 12 random nucleotides, a template-switch adaptor tagged each individual cDNA molecule. Per-sample output comprised a minimum of 2.5 million paired-end reads containing CDR3. TCRdb called the 5' RACE reads again in MiXCR, with one record for every CDR3 protein. Of about 810,000 distinct CDR3 sequences listed, around 34% were seen once; the top ten hold 10% to 15%. CDR1 MNHEY and CDR2 SVGEGT come from the germline V gene. V was pared by 8 bases and J by 4 bases, with 7 bases of the junction left unmatched. This CDR3 is built from 13 residues. The authors isolated at least 6.5 million PBMCs per sample. Extractions gave at least 5 micrograms of total RNA per sample.

Source material: blood. The receptor's source is a man younger than 35 in good health. The V and J genes are TRBV6-2 or TRBV6-3 and TRBJ1-2; 7 bases are shared with TRBD1. CDR3 region: CASAPGQSYGYTF. In DNA form, the CDR3 reads TGTGCCAGCGCCCCGGGACAGAGCTATGGCTACACCTTC.